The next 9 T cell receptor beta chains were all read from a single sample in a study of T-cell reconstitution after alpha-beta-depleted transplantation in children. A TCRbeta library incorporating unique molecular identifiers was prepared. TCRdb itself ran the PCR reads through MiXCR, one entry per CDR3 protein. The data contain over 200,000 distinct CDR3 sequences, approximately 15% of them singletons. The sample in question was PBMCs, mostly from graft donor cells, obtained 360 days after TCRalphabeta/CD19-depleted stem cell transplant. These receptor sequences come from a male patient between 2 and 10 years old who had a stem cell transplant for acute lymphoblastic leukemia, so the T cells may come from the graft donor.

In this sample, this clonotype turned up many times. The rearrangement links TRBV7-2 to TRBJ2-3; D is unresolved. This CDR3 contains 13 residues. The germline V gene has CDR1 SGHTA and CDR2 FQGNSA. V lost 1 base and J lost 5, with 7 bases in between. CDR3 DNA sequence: TGTGCCAGCAGCTTAGATCTACGAGATACGCAGTATTTT. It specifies CASSLDLRDTQYF.

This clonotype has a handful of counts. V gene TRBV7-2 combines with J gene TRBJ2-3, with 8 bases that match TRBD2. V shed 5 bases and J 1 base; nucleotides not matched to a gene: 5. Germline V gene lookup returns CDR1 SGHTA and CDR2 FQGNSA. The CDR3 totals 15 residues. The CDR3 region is CASSPQRGRTDTQYF. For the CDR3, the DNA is TGTGCCAGCAGCCCTCAGCGGGGGCGCACAGATACGCAGTATTTT.

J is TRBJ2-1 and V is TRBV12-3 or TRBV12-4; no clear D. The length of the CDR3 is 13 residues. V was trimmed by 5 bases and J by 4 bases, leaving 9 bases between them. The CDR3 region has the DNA TGTGCCAGCAGTGTGCGGAATTACAATGAGCAGTTCTTC. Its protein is CASSVRNYNEQFF.

CDR3 loop: CSARDRDWRPQHF. As DNA, the CDR3 is TGCAGTGCCCGGGACAGGGATTGGAGGCCCCAGCATTTT. V and J are TRBV20-1 and TRBJ1-5; TRBD1 aligns across 9 bases. Germline V gene sequence: CDR1 DFQATT, CDR2 SNEGSKA (reference sequence). J lost 9 bases, V lost 6 bases, and 9 bases had no gene match. This CDR3 contains 13 residues.

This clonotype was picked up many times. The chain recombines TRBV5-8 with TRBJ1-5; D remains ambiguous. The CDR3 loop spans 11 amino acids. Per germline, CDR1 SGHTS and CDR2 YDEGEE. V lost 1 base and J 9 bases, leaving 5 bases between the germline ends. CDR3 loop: CASSLSRPQHF. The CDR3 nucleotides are TGTGCCAGCAGCTTGTCACGGCCCCAGCATTTT.

CDR3 DNA: TGTGCCAGCACCTCGGACAGGTTCTCTGGCTACACCTTC. It specifies CASTSDRFSGYTF. This chain links TRBV12-3 or TRBV12-4 with TRBJ1-2; 7 nucleotides align to TRBD1. The CDR3 loop spans 13 amino acids. V trimming: 7 bases; J trimming: 7 bases; junction bases outside the gene matches: 9.

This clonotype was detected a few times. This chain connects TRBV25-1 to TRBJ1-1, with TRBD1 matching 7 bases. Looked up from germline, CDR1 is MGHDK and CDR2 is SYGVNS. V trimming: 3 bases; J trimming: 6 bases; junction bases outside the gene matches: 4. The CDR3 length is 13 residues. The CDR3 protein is CASSEPDRAEAFF. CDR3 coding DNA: TGTGCCAGCAGTGAGCCCGACAGGGCTGAAGCTTTCTTT.

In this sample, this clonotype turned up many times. CDR3 coding DNA: TGCAGCGTAGCAACAGGGAGATCCTACGAGCAGTACTTC. Residues: CSVATGRSYEQYF. The rearrangement uses TRBV29-1 and TRBJ2-7, with D maybe TRBD1 (6 bases). The CDR3 spans 13 residues. CDR1 SQVTM and CDR2 ANQGSEA come from the germline V gene. V was trimmed by 6 bases and J by 1 base, leaving 13 bases between them.

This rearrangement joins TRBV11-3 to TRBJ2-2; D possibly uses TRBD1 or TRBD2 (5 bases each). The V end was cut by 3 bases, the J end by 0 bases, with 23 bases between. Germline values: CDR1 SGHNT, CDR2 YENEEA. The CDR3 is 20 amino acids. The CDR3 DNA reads TGTGCCAGCAGCTTTGGTTATCGGGGACCACCCCGTCCGAACACCGGGGAGCTGTTTTTT. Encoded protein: CASSFGYRGPPRPNTGELFF.